The T cell receptor beta chain under discussion was sequenced for a study of response to subunit inactivated influenza vaccine. Whole-study results and caveats: Each seasonal influenza vaccination recruits few new T cells, the authors suggested.

Note on this clonotype: Its cognate antigen is unknown.

TCRdb re-derived calls from the RT-PCR reads in MiXCR, one entry per CDR3 protein. The table records around 320,000 distinct CDR3 sequences, roughly 22% of them present only once. This clonotype originated in a man in his fifties or sixties who received an inactivated influenza vaccine. Sequencing was performed on PBMCs from blood, taken about 20 months after vaccination.

Here the CDR3 reads CASSLTGTRPTHTQYF. CDR3 nucleotides: TGTGCCAGCAGCCTAACCGGGACTAGACCCACCCATACGCAGTATTTT. The chain combines TRBV6-1 with TRBJ2-3; TRBD2 matches at 8 bases. The CDR3 spans 16 residues. Germline trimming cut 6 bases from V and 7 bases from J; bases unmatched to any gene: 15. Germline V lookup: CDR1 MNHNS, CDR2 SASEGT.